Listed below are T cell receptor beta chains from one sample, sequenced in a study of blood T cell repertoires in COVID-19. Sequencing was performed with immunoSEQ multiplex PCR; in TCRdb, only in-frame clones are kept and a portion is missing. The top ten hold 11% of the sample, which has over 200,000 clones, just over 85% seen once. Input material: peripheral blood. The source is a man in his fifties with COVID-19, enrolled during active disease. Both conserved end residues are part of each CDR3. The D gene is left open where the match is weak. Not every row has a clone size; where given, it reads once, few, many or a size class.

TRBD1 TRBJ1-1 TRBV7-9 - CASSLRQGASGTEAFF TGTGCCAGCAGCTTAAGACAGGGGGCCTCTGGCACTGAAGCTTTCTTT
- TRBJ1-5 TRBV6-2/TRBV6-3 - CASSYPAWEKSNQPQHF TGTGCCAGCAGTTACCCCGCATGGGAGAAAAGCAATCAGCCCCAGCATTTT
- TRBJ2-1 TRBV7-9 few CASSFSGRGNEQFF TGTGCCAGCAGCTTTTCCGGGAGAGGCAATGAGCAGTTCTTC
TRBD1 TRBJ2-4 TRBV6-5 once CASSYGQGHIQYF TGTGCCAGCAGTTACGGACAGGGCCACATTCAGTACTTC
- TRBJ1-5 TRBV28 - CASSFRGFQPQHF TGTGCCAGCAGTTTTCGGGGGTTTCAGCCCCAGCATTTT
- TRBJ2-5 TRBV7-9 - CASSHQWETQYF TGTGCCAGCAGTCACCAGTGGGAGACCCAGTACTTC
- TRBJ2-3 TRBV5-1 - CASSPGGVATDTQYF TGCGCCAGCAGCCCTGGAGGGGTGGCCACAGATACGCAGTATTTT
- TRBJ1-5 TRBV30 - CAWSSGVDQPQHF TGTGCCTGGAGTTCCGGGGTTGATCAGCCCCAGCATTTT
- TRBJ1-5 TRBV3-1/TRBV3-2 - CASSQGLEWSQPQHF TGTGCCAGCAGCCAAGGCCTGGAGTGGAGTCAGCCCCAGCATTTT
- TRBJ2-5 TRBV2 - CASSEGHNQETQYF TGTGCCAGCAGTGAGGGGCACAACCAAGAGACCCAGTACTTC
- TRBJ1-2 TRBV7-8 - CASSRTEDYGYTF TGTGCCAGCAGCCGGACGGAGGACTATGGCTACACCTTC
TRBD2 TRBJ2-1 TRBV19 - CATSALGGGYNEQFF TGTGCCACCTCCGCTCTCGGGGGGGGCTACAATGAGCAGTTCTTC
- TRBJ1-4 TRBV19 once CASTEDRLGEKLFF TGTGCCAGTACCGAAGACAGGCTAGGTGAAAAACTGTTTTTT
- TRBJ2-2 TRBV6-1 - CATKAETNTGELFF TGTGCCACCAAGGCGGAGACGAACACCGGGGAGCTGTTTTTT
- TRBJ2-2 TRBV28 - CASKLGGTNTGELFF TGTGCCAGCAAGTTGGGGGGAACGAACACCGGGGAGCTGTTTTTT
TRBD1 TRBJ1-2 TRBV6-1 - CASSEGQGTGYTF TGTGCCAGCAGTGAGGGACAGGGGACTGGCTACACCTTC
TRBD2 TRBJ2-1 TRBV27 - CASSLSSGRWSSYNEQFF TGTGCCAGCAGTTTATCTAGCGGGAGGTGGAGCTCCTACAATGAGCAGTTCTTC
- TRBJ2-2 TRBV7-2 - CASSLAAGGGGELFF TGTGCCAGCAGCTTAGCGGCAGGGGGAGGCGGGGAGCTGTTTTTT
- TRBJ2-3 TRBV30 - CAWRGRGLDTQYF TGTGCCTGGAGGGGCAGGGGCTTAGATACGCAGTATTTT
- TRBJ1-2 TRBV2 - CASSESGYGYTF TGTGCCAGCAGTGAATCAGGCTATGGCTACACCTTC
- TRBJ1-2 TRBV6-4 - CASSESQEVGGYTF TGTGCCAGCAGTGAATCCCAGGAGGTGGGTGGCTACACCTTC
- TRBJ2-1 TRBV6-6 - CASSGQFPQGNEQFF TGTGCCAGCAGTGGCCAATTCCCACAGGGAAATGAGCAGTTCTTC